The TCR beta chain described here comes from a study of T cell changes during pregnancy in multiple sclerosis. Germline V gene lookup returns CDR1 LNHDA and CDR2 SQIVND (reference sequence). Losses at the gene ends were 3 bases for V and 5 bases for J; bases not matched to a gene: 5. The CDR3 is 16 residues long. Assay used: immunoSEQ multiplex PCR; TCRdb lists only in-frame clones, some missing. The repertoire consists of about 83,000 clones, with approximately 90% occurring once and the leading ten covering 3.5%. The TCR comes from a female donor in good health, serving as a control in a pregnancy study. Some clones in this sample may be carry-over from other donors' samples. The specimen was PBMCs, collected in the first trimester of pregnancy. The J gene is TRBJ2-1, the V gene TRBV19; 12 positions match TRBD2. The CDR3 loop reads CASSILTSGGNNEQFF. CDR3 DNA sequence: TGTGCCAGTAGTATTTTGACTAGCGGGGGAAACAATGAGCAGTTCTTC.